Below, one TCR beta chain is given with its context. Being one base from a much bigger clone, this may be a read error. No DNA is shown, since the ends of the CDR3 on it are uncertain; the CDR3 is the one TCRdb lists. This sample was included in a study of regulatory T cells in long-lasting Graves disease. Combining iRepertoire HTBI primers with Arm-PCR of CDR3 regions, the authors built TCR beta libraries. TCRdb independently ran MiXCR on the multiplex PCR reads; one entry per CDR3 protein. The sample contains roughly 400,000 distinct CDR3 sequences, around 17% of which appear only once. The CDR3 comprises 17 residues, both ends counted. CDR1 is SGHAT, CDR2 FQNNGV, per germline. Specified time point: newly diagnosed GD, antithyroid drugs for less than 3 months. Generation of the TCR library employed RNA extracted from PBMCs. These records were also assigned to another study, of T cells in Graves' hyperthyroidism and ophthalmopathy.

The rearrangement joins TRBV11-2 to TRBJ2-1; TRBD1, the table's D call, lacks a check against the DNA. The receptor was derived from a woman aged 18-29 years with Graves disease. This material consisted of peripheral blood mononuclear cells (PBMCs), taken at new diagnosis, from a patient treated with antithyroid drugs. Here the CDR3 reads CASSLGFGQGAPRERFF.